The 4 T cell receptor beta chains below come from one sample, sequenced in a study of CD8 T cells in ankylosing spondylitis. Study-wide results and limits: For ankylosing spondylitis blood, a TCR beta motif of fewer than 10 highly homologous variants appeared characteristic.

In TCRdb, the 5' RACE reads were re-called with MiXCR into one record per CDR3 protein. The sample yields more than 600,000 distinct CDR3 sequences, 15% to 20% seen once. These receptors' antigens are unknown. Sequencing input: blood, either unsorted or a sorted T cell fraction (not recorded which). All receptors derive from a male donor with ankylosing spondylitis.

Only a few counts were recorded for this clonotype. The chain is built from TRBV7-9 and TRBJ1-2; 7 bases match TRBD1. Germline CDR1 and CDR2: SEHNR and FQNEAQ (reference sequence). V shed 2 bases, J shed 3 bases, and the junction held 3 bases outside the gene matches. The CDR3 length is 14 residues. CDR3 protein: CASSLLGTDYGYTF. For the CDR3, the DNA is TGTGCCAGCAGCTTACTAGGGACAGACTATGGCTACACCTTC.

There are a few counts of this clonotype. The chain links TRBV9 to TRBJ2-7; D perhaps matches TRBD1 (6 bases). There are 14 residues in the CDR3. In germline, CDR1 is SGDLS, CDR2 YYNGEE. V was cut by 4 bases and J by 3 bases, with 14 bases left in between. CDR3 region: CASSPGQNHYEQYF. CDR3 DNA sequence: TGTGCCAGCAGCCCCGGACAGAACCACTACGAGCAGTACTTC. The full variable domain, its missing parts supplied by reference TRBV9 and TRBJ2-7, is DSGVTQTPKHLITATGQRVTLRCSPRSGDLSVYWYQQSLDQGLQFLIQYYNGEERAKGNILERFSAQQFPDLHSELNLSSLELGDSALYFCASSPGQNHYEQYFGPGTRLTVT.

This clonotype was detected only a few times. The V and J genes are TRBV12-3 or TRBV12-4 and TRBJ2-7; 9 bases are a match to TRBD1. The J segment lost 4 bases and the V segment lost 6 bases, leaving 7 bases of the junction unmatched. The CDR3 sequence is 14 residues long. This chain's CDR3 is CASSPTGQGYEQYF. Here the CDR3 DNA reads TGTGCCAGCAGCCCCACCGGACAGGGGTACGAGCAGTACTTC.

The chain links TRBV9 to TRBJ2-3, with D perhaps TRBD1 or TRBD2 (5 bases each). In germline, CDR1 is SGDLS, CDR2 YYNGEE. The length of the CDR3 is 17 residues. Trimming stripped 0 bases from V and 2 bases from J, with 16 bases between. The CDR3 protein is CASSVVPTGPSTDTQYF. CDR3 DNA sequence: TGTGCCAGCAGCGTAGTCCCGACGGGACCTTCCACAGATACGCAGTATTTT.